This T cell receptor (beta chain) stems from a study of T cell clonality in common variable immunodeficiency. Notes on the study in general: Repertoire-complication correlations in CVID were limited by patient heterogeneity. TCRbeta clonality was increased in CVID versus healthy controls.

Germline V CDR1 and CDR2: SSHAT, FNYEAQ (reference sequence). V lost 3 bases to trimming and J lost 8 bases; unmatched junction nucleotides: 0. The CDR3 covers 13 residues. The data were produced by immunoSEQ multiplex PCR, yet TCRdb's version contains in-frame clones alone and is incomplete. The sample presents about 28,000 clones, none singletons. Each donor provided about 5 to 8 ml of heparinized whole blood. This clone was observed at least ten times. No antigen is known for it. Sequencing ends 3 residues short of the CDR3 end; the germline J gene provides the rest. The material sequenced was peripheral blood mononuclear cells. The source is a person aged 18 to 70 in good health. V and J are TRBV7-7 and TRBJ2-4, with 11 nucleotides matching TRBD1. The CDR3 bases that were read are TGTGCCAGCAGCTTGGGACAGGGGGACATT. This translates into CASSLGQGDI. The whole CDR3 sequence reads CASSLGQGDIQYF. The entire variable domain, with the rest obtained from reference TRBV7-7 and TRBJ2-4, is as follows: GAGVSQSPRYKVTKRGQDVTLRCDPISSHATLYWYQQALGQGPEFLTYFNYEAQPDKSGLPSDRFSAERPEGSISTLTIQRTEQRDSAMYRCASSLGQGDIQYFGAGTRLSVL.